This TCR beta chain was sequenced during a study of blood T cell repertoires in COVID-19. Repertoires were generated with immunoSEQ multiplex PCR, while TCRdb's copy carries only in-frame clones and drops some. The sample lists under 200,000 clones, more than 90% occurring once. This TCR came from a man in his fifties with acute or convalescent COVID-19. Sequencing was performed on peripheral blood.

The CDR3 DNA sequence: TGTGCCAGCAGCTTCACAGGTGCCAAAAACATTCAGTACTTC. Encoded protein: CASSFTGAKNIQYF. The genes are TRBV11-2 and TRBJ2-4, with a possible D match to TRBD1 (5 bases). The CDR3 is 14 residues long. Trimming cost V 3 bases and J 1 base, with 7 bases left between them. CDR1 and CDR2 from the germline V gene are SGHAT and FQNNGV.